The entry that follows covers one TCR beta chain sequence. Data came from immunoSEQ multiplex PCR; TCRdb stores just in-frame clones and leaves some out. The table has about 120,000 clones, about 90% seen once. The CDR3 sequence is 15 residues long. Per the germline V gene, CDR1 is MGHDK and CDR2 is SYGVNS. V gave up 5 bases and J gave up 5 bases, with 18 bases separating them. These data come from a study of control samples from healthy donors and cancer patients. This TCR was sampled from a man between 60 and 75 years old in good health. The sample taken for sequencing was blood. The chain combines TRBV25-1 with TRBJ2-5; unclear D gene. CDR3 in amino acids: CASSFPFLGLETQYF. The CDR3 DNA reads TGTGCCAGCAGTTTCCCCTTCTTAGGGTTGGAGACCCAGTACTTC.